One sample yielded the 29 T cell receptor beta chains listed below, sequenced in a study of CD8 T cells in ankylosing spondylitis. These receptors lack a known antigen. Each CDR3 protein gets one entry after TCRdb re-called the 5' RACE reads with MiXCR. The data hold about 540,000 distinct CDR3 sequences, with about an eighth observed a single time. General study results and limits: A TCR beta motif made of roughly eight highly homologous variants seemed typical of ankylosing spondylitis blood.

Sequences were obtained from blood, either unsorted or a sorted T cell fraction (not recorded which). Receptors originate from a male donor with ankylosing spondylitis.

This clonotype appeared many times. J is TRBJ2-5 and V is TRBV27; D is ambiguous. From germline, CDR1 is MNHEY and CDR2 SMNVEV (reference sequence). The V gene lost 3 bases and the J gene lost 2 bases, with 7 bases spanning the gap. The CDR3 loop spans 13 amino acids. This chain's CDR3 is CASSFATQETQYF. The CDR3 DNA follows: TGTGCCAGCAGTTTTGCCACTCAAGAGACCCAGTACTTC.

Only a few counts were recorded for this clonotype. V and J are TRBV29-1 and TRBJ2-3; 7 bases fit TRBD1. Losses at the gene ends were 1 base for V and 6 bases for J; bases not matched to a gene: 7. The CDR3 consists of 14 residues. Germline loops: CDR1 SQVTM, CDR2 ANQGSEA. The CDR3: CSVEGQGRVDTQYF. For the CDR3, the DNA is TGCAGCGTTGAAGGACAGGGACGGGTGGATACGCAGTATTTT.

At least ten counts were recorded for this clonotype. The chain joins TRBV12-3 or TRBV12-4 to TRBJ1-5; D is unclear. The CDR3 has 14 residues. The V end lost 7 bases, the J end lost 0 bases, and 10 bases lay between the germline ends. This chain's CDR3 is CASTLETSNQPQHF. DNA for the CDR3: TGTGCCAGCACACTAGAGACTAGCAATCAGCCCCAGCATTTT.

This chain connects TRBV11-2 to TRBJ1-6, with 7 bases identical to TRBD1. CDR1 and CDR2 from the germline V gene are SGHAT and FQNNGV. This CDR3 has 21 amino acids. The ends lost 5 bases at V and 14 bases at J; junction bases unmatched: 33. Here the CDR3 DNA reads TGTGCCAGCAGCCCGCTTAGGGTCGGGATCCAACAGGGGATTACCCGACCCACCCTCCACTTT. As protein: CASSPLRVGIQQGITRPTLHF.

This clonotype was seen a few times. CDR3 coding DNA: TGTGCCACCAGTGGCTGGTACAATGAGCAGTTCTTC. Protein: CATSGWYNEQFF. The chain links TRBV24-1 to TRBJ2-1; D gene unclear. Germline CDR1 KGHDR, CDR2 SFDVKD. V was clipped by 5 bases and J by 4 bases, with 5 bases between them. This CDR3 region has 12 residues.

This chain uses TRBV20-1 with TRBJ2-7, with TRBD2 as a possible D gene (5 bases). CDR1 is DFQATT and CDR2 is SNEGSKA in the germline V gene (reference sequence). Trimming pared 2 bases from V and 4 bases from J, leaving 21 bases between. The CDR3 covers 16 residues. CDR3 bases: TGCAGTGCTAGACCCCGGGGAGCGGCGAAGGTTTACGAGCAGTACTTC. It specifies CSARPRGAAKVYEQYF.

J is TRBJ1-4 and V is TRBV20-1; tentative D call: TRBD1 (5 bases). CDR3 length equals 13 residues. V was pared by 5 bases and J by 3 bases, with 10 bases between. From germline, CDR1 is DFQATT and CDR2 SNEGSKA (reference sequence). The CDR3 coding sequence is TGCAGTGCTGGGGGGGGTCCTAATGAAAAACTGTTTTTT. It encodes CSAGGGPNEKLFF.

The chain employs TRBV29-1 and TRBJ2-3; 10 nucleotides align to TRBD2. V lost 1 base and J lost 5; bases outside the gene matches: 9. Per germline, CDR1 SQVTM and CDR2 ANQGSEA. The CDR3 is made up of 16 amino acids. As DNA, the CDR3 is TGCAGCGTTGAAGGGGGCCAGCGGGAGGGCCTAGATACGCAGTATTTT. It is translated as CSVEGGQREGLDTQYF.

This clonotype came up many times. This chain connects TRBV12-3 or TRBV12-4 to TRBJ1-3; D not certain. The ends were cut back, 6 bases at V and 7 bases at J, with 10 bases in the middle. The CDR3 sequence is 12 residues long. CDR3 residues: CASRLPGNTIYF. CDR3 DNA: TGTGCCAGCAGACTCCCCGGGAACACCATATATTTT.

The chain employs TRBV6-1 and TRBJ2-7, with 8 positions matching TRBD1. This CDR3 is 13 amino acids long. The V gene's germline CDR1 is MNHNS and CDR2 SASEGT. V shed 8 bases and J 5 bases; nucleotides not matched to a gene: 8. The CDR3 nucleotides read TGTGCCAGCGGACAGGGCCCATCTAACGAGCAGTACGTC. Protein product: CASGQGPSNEQYV.

This clonotype has a count of ten or more. V gene TRBV9 combines with J gene TRBJ2-1, with D hard to call. V lost 3 bases, J lost 4 bases, and 17 bases lay in between. CDR1 is SGDLS, CDR2 YYNGEE, per germline. CDR3 length equals 16 residues. The DNA for the CDR3 is TGTGCCAGCAGCGCCGCCGGCCACGTTGGATACAATGAGCAGTTCTTC. This codes for CASSAAGHVGYNEQFF.

This clonotype was counted only a few times. V and J are TRBV19 and TRBJ1-1; D possibly corresponds to TRBD1 (5 bases). The CDR3 has 13 amino acids. Germline V lookup: CDR1 LNHDA, CDR2 SQIVND (reference sequence). Trimming left V 3 bases short and J 7 bases short, with 12 bases between. DNA for the CDR3: TGTGCCAGTAGTATCCGGGGCTTGAATGAAGCTTTCTTT. Its protein product is CASSIRGLNEAFF. Combining the CDR3 with reference TRBV19 and TRBJ1-1 gives the whole variable domain DGGITQSPKYLFRKEGQNVTLSCEQNLNHDAMYWYRQDPGQGLRLIYYSQIVNDFQKGDIAEGYSVSREKKESFPLTVTSAQKNPTAFYLCASSIRGLNEAFFGQGTRLTVV.

The J gene is TRBJ2-1, the V gene TRBV11-3; D gene uncertain. The CDR3 is made up of 14 amino acids. V dropped 2 bases and J dropped 7 bases, with 12 bases sitting between them. CDR1 is SGHNT and CDR2 is YENEEA in the germline V gene. The CDR3 reads CASSLSPLGNEQFF. CDR3 in DNA: TGTGCCAGCAGCTTATCCCCTCTCGGGAATGAGCAGTTCTTC.

This chain connects TRBV5-1 to TRBJ2-1; 7 bases agree with TRBD1. The CDR3 is 13 residues long. Germline-derived CDR1 and CDR2 are SGHRS and YFSETQ. V was clipped by 3 bases and J by 6 bases; unmatched bases: 3. Here the CDR3 reads CASSSTGSNEQFF. CDR3 in DNA: TGCGCCAGCAGCTCGACAGGGAGCAATGAGCAGTTCTTC. Full variable domain (remainder filled in from reference TRBV5-1 and TRBJ2-1): KAGVTQTPRYLIKTRGQQVTLSCSPISGHRSVSWYQQTPGQGLQFLFEYFSETQRNKGNFPGRFSGRQFSNSRSEMNVSTLELGDSALYLCASSSTGSNEQFFGPGTRLTVL.

The CDR3 loop reads CSGSQGQETQYF. The DNA of the CDR3 is TGCAGCGGATCACAGGGTCAAGAGACCCAGTACTTC. J is TRBJ2-5 and V is TRBV29-1; a weak D match, TRBD1 (6 bases). Germline V gives CDR1 SQVTM, CDR2 ANQGSEA. The CDR3 runs 12 residues. V lost 7 bases to trimming and J lost 2 bases, with 11 bases between them.

The chain carries TRBV18 and TRBJ1-6; a weak D match, TRBD1 (5 bases). CDR3 length: 16 residues. Trimming took off 2 bases at V and 8 bases at J, with 16 bases between the two ends. CDR1 is KGHSH and CDR2 is LQKENI in the germline V gene. CDR3 in amino acids: CASSPVASGGDSPLHF. For the CDR3, the DNA is TGTGCCAGCTCACCAGTAGCCTCGGGAGGGGATTCACCCCTCCACTTT.

This clonotype occurred a few times. The J gene is TRBJ2-3, the V gene TRBV5-5, with a weak D call TRBD1 (6 bases). The V gene lost 1 base and the J gene lost 6 bases, with 18 bases spanning the gap. The CDR3 length is 16 residues. Germline CDR1 and CDR2: SGHKS and YYEKEE (reference sequence). The CDR3 reads CASSLPDRAVMDTQYF. The CDR3, as DNA: TGTGCCAGCAGCTTGCCGGACAGAGCAGTAATGGATACGCAGTATTTT.

This clonotype has a handful of counts. This chain's CDR3 is CASSSWSRAAFF. The DNA for the CDR3 is TGTGCCAGCAGCTCCTGGTCCCGAGCGGCTTTCTTT. The chain links TRBV11-2 to TRBJ1-1; no clear D gene. Deletions cut 4 bases from V and 11 bases from J, with 14 bases between. The CDR3 contains 12 residues. From germline, CDR1 is SGHAT and CDR2 FQNNGV.

The chain couples TRBV4-2 to TRBJ2-3, with D hard to call. CDR3 size: 14 residues. CDR1 and CDR2 from the germline V gene are LGHNA and YNFKEQ. The V end was cut by 1 base, the J end by 4 bases, with 9 bases between. CDR3 DNA: TGTGCCAGCAGCCAAGCCCCAGCCCCAGATACGCAGTATTTT. Translation gives CASSQAPAPDTQYF.

This clonotype was detected a few times. The chain couples TRBV7-7 to TRBJ2-2, with a possible D match to TRBD1 (6 bases). This CDR3 spans 16 amino acids. Germline loops: CDR1 SSHAT, CDR2 FNYEAQ (reference sequence). Trimming cost V 2 bases and J 2 bases, with 12 bases left between them. The CDR3 nucleotides are TGTGCCAGCAGCTTATTTACAGGGACAAACACCGGGGAGCTGTTTTTT. Protein sequence: CASSLFTGTNTGELFF.

The V and J genes are TRBV20-1 and TRBJ2-7; 7 bases are shared with TRBD2. The germline V gene encodes CDR1 DFQATT and CDR2 SNEGSKA (reference sequence). This CDR3 region has 12 residues. V dropped 3 bases and J dropped 5; count of bases not matched to a gene: 4. The CDR3 DNA sequence: TGCAGTGCTAGGGGCGGGAGTGACGAGCAGTACTTC. Its translation is CSARGGSDEQYF.

The J gene is TRBJ2-3, the V gene TRBV7-8; D gene unclear. V lost 1 base, J lost 4 bases, and 6 bases lay in between. The CDR3 has 13 amino acids. Germline V gene sequence: CDR1 SGHVS, CDR2 FQNEAQ. CDR3 region: CASSLGSADTQYF. The CDR3 coding sequence is TGTGCCAGCAGCTTAGGATCGGCAGATACGCAGTATTTT. Using reference TRBV7-8 and TRBJ2-3 for the parts outside the CDR3, the full variable domain is GAGVSQSPRYKVAKRGQDVALRCDPISGHVSLFWYQQALGQGPEFLTYFQNEAQLDKSGLPSDRFFAERPEGSVSTLKIQRTQQEDSAVYLCASSLGSADTQYFGPGTRLTVL.

This clonotype was detected a few times. The chain uses TRBV20-1 and TRBJ2-3, with 10 bases matching TRBD2. CDR1 is DFQATT and CDR2 is SNEGSKA in the germline V gene (reference sequence). J was trimmed by 4 bases and V by 2 bases; bases with no gene match: 6. This CDR3 spans 15 amino acids. The CDR3 coding sequence is TGCAGTGCTAGATCTAGCGGGAGCGAGGCAGATACGCAGTATTTT. As protein: CSARSSGSEADTQYF.

This clonotype has just a few counts. The V and J genes are TRBV20-1 and TRBJ2-4; 10 bases align to TRBD1. The V gene's germline CDR1 is DFQATT and CDR2 SNEGSKA (reference sequence). The CDR3 sequence is 14 residues long. V lost 2 bases and J lost 6; bases outside the gene matches: 4. CDR3 residues: CSARQTGGLNIQYF. The CDR3 bases are TGCAGTGCTAGACAGACAGGGGGCTTAAACATTCAGTACTTC.

This clonotype was observed many times. The chain recombines TRBV12-3 or TRBV12-4 with TRBJ2-5, with a tentative D call TRBD1 (5 bases). This CDR3 is 13 amino acids long. The germline V and J ends were trimmed by 4 bases and 4 bases, with 10 bases remaining between them. CDR3 sequence (DNA): TGTGCCAGCAGTTCAGGGTTAGGAGAGACCCAGTACTTC. This gives the protein CASSSGLGETQYF.

This clonotype was counted once. V and J are TRBV6-2 or TRBV6-3 and TRBJ1-5; 7 positions match TRBD1. Germline trimming cut 6 bases from V and 7 bases from J; bases unmatched to any gene: 9. The CDR3 sequence is 14 residues long. CDR1 MNHEY and CDR2 SVGEGT come from the germline V gene. CDR3 nucleotide sequence: TGTGCCAGCAGGGCCCCAGGGGGTGGCCAGCCCCAGCATTTT. Amino acids: CASRAPGGGQPQHF.

This clonotype was seen a few times. The CDR3 DNA is TGCAGCGCTGGGAGGGGGGCGAACACCGGGGAGCTGTTTTTT. The encoded protein is CSAGRGANTGELFF. The chain combines TRBV29-1 with TRBJ2-2; possibly TRBD2 for D (7 bases). This CDR3 is 14 amino acids long. V lost 7 bases and J lost 0, with 12 bases in between. In germline, CDR1 is SQVTM, CDR2 ANQGSEA.

This chain uses TRBV29-1 with TRBJ1-2, with D perhaps matching TRBD1 (6 bases). CDR1 and CDR2 (germline): SQVTM, ANQGSEA. Trimming took 6 bases from V and 7 from J, leaving 18 bases between them. CDR3 length equals 13 residues. DNA of the CDR3: TGCAGCGTCGCAGGATCAGGGGCGGTTGGCTACACCTTC. It specifies CSVAGSGAVGYTF.

In its sample, this clonotype was seen a few times. This CDR3 is CASSLSGFDPEQFF. The CDR3 DNA reads TGTGCCAGCAGTTTATCGGGGTTTGATCCTGAGCAGTTCTTC. The chain joins TRBV27 to TRBJ2-1; D gene unclear. The CDR3 extends over 14 amino acids. Germline CDR1 reads MNHEY; CDR2 reads SMNVEV (reference sequence). V was pared by 0 bases and J by 9 bases, with 12 bases between.